The present entry profiles one T cell receptor (beta chain) with its context. Antigen unknown. This CDR3 region has 14 residues. Germline loops: CDR1 MNHNS, CDR2 SASEGT. The V and J ends lost 10 bases and 8 bases respectively, with 18 bases between them. No patient received treatment before thyroid surgery. This sample is part of a study of metastatic and nonmetastatic thyroid tumors. Across the study: Blood and tumor or nodule tissue repertoires from malignant and benign thyroid patients were compared. Overall study findings and caveats: According to reports, the diversity of TCR beta was significantly higher in malignant thyroid tumors than in benign nodules, and this held in both blood and tumor samples.

Original methodology: Building a distant-metastasis classifier for papillary thyroid cancer drew on CDR3 differences across clinicopathological groups. TCRdb re-processed the PCR reads through MiXCR. TCRdb's processing, not the authors', yielded these V and J calls. The table includes under 35,000 clones, about 15% detected once. The genes are TRBV6-1 and TRBJ1-6; a possible D gene is TRBD1 (5 bases). Sequencing was done on a sample of blood. The receptor's source is a female donor with papillary thyroid cancer or a benign thyroid nodule (not recorded which). Some clones in this sample may be carry-over from other donors' samples. In nucleotides, the CDR3 is TGTGCCATCAGCCGAGGGGTGGTCGATTCACCCCTCCACTTT. Translation gives CAISRGVVDSPLHF.